These 19 T cell receptor beta chains originate from one sample sequenced in a study of blood T cell repertoires in COVID-19. Assay used: immunoSEQ multiplex PCR; TCRdb lists only in-frame clones, some missing. The table includes 450,000 or so clones, around nine tenths detected once. Input material: peripheral blood. Every receptor here comes from a man between 18 and 35 years old with COVID-19, enrolled during active disease.

The chain links TRBV6-5 to TRBJ2-6; a possible D gene is TRBD1 (7 bases). CDR3 length: 16 residues. Germline V gene data show CDR1 as MNHEY and CDR2 as SVGAGI. V was shortened by 0 bases and J by 3 bases, with 9 bases between the two germline ends. The CDR3 here is CASSYSQGGGANVLTF. CDR3 nucleotides: TGTGCCAGCAGTTACTCCCAGGGGGGTGGGGCCAACGTCCTGACTTTC.

J is TRBJ2-7 and V is TRBV3-1 (or the pseudogene TRBV3-2), with D perhaps matching TRBD1 (6 bases). This CDR3 has 12 amino acids. Germline V gene data show CDR1 as LGHDT and CDR2 as YNNKEL (reference sequence). Trimming took off 5 bases at V and 7 bases at J, with 12 bases between the two ends. The CDR3 DNA follows: TGTGCCAGCAGCTTAAATAGGGGGGAGCAGTACTTC. It translates to CASSLNRGEQYF.

This clone was seen a handful of times. This chain connects TRBV4-1 to TRBJ2-7, with TRBD2 identical over 11 bases. CDR1 MGHRA and CDR2 YSYEKL come from the germline V gene. V lost 4 bases, J lost 7 bases, and 12 bases stayed unmatched. CDR3 size: 16 residues. The CDR3 DNA follows: TGCGCCAGCAGCCGCGGGACTAGCGGAGTGGAGGGAGAGCAGTACTTC. Translating gives CASSRGTSGVEGEQYF.

This clone has only one observation. J is TRBJ1-4 and V is TRBV5-8, with 9 bases that match TRBD1. V shed 4 bases, J shed 8 bases, and the junction held 3 bases outside the gene matches. This CDR3 comprises 13 residues. Germline V gene data show CDR1 as SGHTS and CDR2 as YDEGEE. CDR3 DNA: TGTGCCAGCAGCACGGGGACAGGGGAAAAACTGTTTTTT. It translates to CASSTGTGEKLFF.

V and J are TRBV5-4 and TRBJ2-3; 8 bases agree with TRBD1. CDR1 SGHNT and CDR2 YYREEE come from the germline V gene (reference sequence). J lost 6 bases, V lost 5 bases, and 11 bases had no gene match. This CDR3 has 15 amino acids. The CDR3 DNA follows: TGTGCCAGCAGAGAGACAGGGGCTTCCCTCGATACGCAGTATTTT. This sequence encodes CASRETGASLDTQYF.

This clone was recorded only once. V usage is TRBV14 and J usage is TRBJ2-5; 11 bases map to TRBD2. V lost 3 bases to trimming and J lost 2 bases; unmatched junction nucleotides: 8. Germline V gives CDR1 SGHDN, CDR2 FVKESK. The CDR3 runs to 17 residues. In DNA form, the CDR3 reads TGTGCCAGCAGCCATTCCGGACTAGCGGGCGGACAAGAGACCCAGTACTTC. As protein: CASSHSGLAGGQETQYF. Variable domain in full (rest from reference TRBV14 and TRBJ2-5): EAGVTQFPSHSVIEKGQTVTLRCDPISGHDNLYWYRRVMGKEIKFLLHFVKESKQDESGMPNNRFLAERTGGTYSTLKVQPAELEDSGVYFCASSHSGLAGGQETQYFGPGTRLLVL.

CDR3 protein: CASPRGTSGRGEQFF. The CDR3 DNA sequence: TGTGCCAGCCCCCGGGGGACTAGCGGGAGAGGAGAGCAGTTCTTC. The V gene is TRBV2, the J gene TRBJ2-1; 14 nucleotides agree with TRBD2. The CDR3 is made up of 15 amino acids. The ends lost 8 bases at V and 10 bases at J; junction bases unmatched: 10. Germline CDR1 SNHLY, CDR2 FYNNEI.

J is TRBJ2-5 and V is TRBV7-6; D might be TRBD1 (5 bases). This CDR3 has 14 residues. Trimming stripped 5 bases from V and 2 bases from J, with 12 bases between. Germline loops: CDR1 SGHVS, CDR2 FNYEAQ. The CDR3 is CASSALGPQETQYF. DNA of the CDR3: TGTGCCAGCAGCGCCTTGGGGCCACAAGAGACCCAGTACTTC.

The chain employs TRBV7-2 and TRBJ1-5, with TRBD1 matching over 7 bases. There are 16 residues in the CDR3. V was pared by 1 base and J by 3 bases, with 6 bases of the junction left unmatched. The germline V gene encodes CDR1 SGHTA and CDR2 FQGNSA. CDR3 region: CASSLGGRGNNQPQHF. The DNA of the CDR3 is TGTGCCAGCAGCTTAGGGGGCAGGGGGAACAATCAGCCCCAGCATTTT.

The rearrangement links TRBV15 to TRBJ2-7, with D possibly matching TRBD1 (6 bases). V shed 1 base and J shed 6 bases, with 13 bases lying between them. CDR1 and CDR2 (germline): LNHNV, YYDKDF (reference sequence). The CDR3 runs 14 residues. CDR3 DNA: TGTGCCACCAGCAGAGCCGCCAGGGGTGGCGAGCAGTACTTC. It encodes CATSRAARGGEQYF.

The chain has TRBV10-3 and TRBJ2-7; maybe TRBD1 (6 bases). Trimming shortened V by 3 bases and J by 3 bases, and 9 bases separated the two germline ends. Looked up from germline, CDR1 is ENHRY and CDR2 is SYGVKD. This CDR3 contains 13 residues. This CDR3 is CAISDAGDYEQYF. Here the CDR3 DNA reads TGTGCCATCAGTGACGCAGGGGACTACGAGCAGTACTTC.

The V call is TRBV18, the J call TRBJ2-7; weak D call: TRBD1 (6 bases). Trimming took off 5 bases at V and 5 bases at J, with 13 bases between the two ends. Germline V gene data show CDR1 as KGHSH and CDR2 as LQKENI. CDR3 size: 13 residues. In DNA form, the CDR3 reads TGTGCCAGCTCAGCGGTACAGGGCAACGAGCAGTACTTC. Amino acids: CASSAVQGNEQYF.

The V gene is TRBV24-1, the J gene TRBJ2-3; possible D gene TRBD1, 6 bases. Trimming pared 7 bases from V and 5 bases from J, leaving 12 bases between. The CDR3 totals 13 residues. CDR1 is KGHDR, CDR2 SFDVKD, per germline. The CDR3 sequence: CATSHRVIDTQYF. The CDR3 coding sequence is TGTGCCACCAGCCACAGGGTCATAGATACGCAGTATTTT.

The chain employs TRBV19 and TRBJ2-5; TRBD2 matches at 7 bases. Germline V lookup: CDR1 LNHDA, CDR2 SQIVND (reference sequence). With V trimmed by 7 bases and J by 3 bases, 8 bases remained unmatched. The CDR3 has 14 residues. DNA of the CDR3: TGTGCCAGTAAAGAAACCGGGAGGAAAGAGACCCAGTACTTC. Translating gives CASKETGRKETQYF.

V and J are TRBV11-3 and TRBJ2-1; 7 bases are a match to TRBD2. The CDR3 covers 16 residues. CDR1 and CDR2 from the germline V gene are SGHNT and YENEEA. V gave up 6 bases and J gave up 8 bases; unmatched junction bases: 16. The CDR3 DNA is TGTGCCAGCAGAGACGAGCGGGGTCCTGTGGGAGATGAGCAGTTCTTC. Translating gives CASRDERGPVGDEQFF.

The V and J genes are TRBV24-1 and TRBJ2-3, with 10 bases lining up with TRBD2. Trimming at V came to 3 bases and at J to 6 bases, leaving 8 bases not matched to a gene. Germline lookup yields CDR1 KGHDR and CDR2 SFDVKD. CDR3 length: 16 amino acids. DNA of the CDR3: TGTGCCACCAGTGATATGAGCGGGAGGGCCCCGGATACGCAGTATTTT. It codes for CATSDMSGRAPDTQYF.

The chain uses TRBV7-8 and TRBJ1-1; D unresolved. This CDR3 region has 15 residues. Trimming cost V 1 base and J 2 bases, with 11 bases left between them. Germline V gene sequence: CDR1 SGHVS, CDR2 FQNEAQ. The CDR3 bases are TGTGCCAGCAGCTTAGTTCCGGGAAGTAACACTGAAGCTTTCTTT. This translates into CASSLVPGSNTEAFF.

The V call is TRBV5-1, the J call TRBJ1-1, with D possibly being TRBD1 (5 bases). CDR3 size: 14 residues. Germline CDR1 and CDR2: SGHRS and YFSETQ. With 4 bases removed from V and 1 base from J, the gap between germline ends came to 11 bases. This chain's CDR3 is CASSPGTRNTEAFF. In DNA, the CDR3 is TGCGCCAGCAGCCCAGGGACTCGGAACACTGAAGCTTTCTTT.

The chain is built from TRBV29-1 and TRBJ2-7; 12 positions match TRBD2. The CDR3 has 14 amino acids. J was trimmed by 5 bases and V by 5 bases; bases with no gene match: 7. The germline V gene has CDR1 SQVTM and CDR2 ANQGSEA. CDR3 in DNA: TGCAGCGTTTGGACTAGCGGGGTTAGGGACGAGCAGTACTTC. Translated: CSVWTSGVRDEQYF.